This T cell receptor beta chain was sequenced during a study of cytomegalovirus exposure and HLA in healthy donors. In germline, CDR1 is MNHNS, CDR2 SASEGT. With 6 bases clipped from V and 5 bases from J, the junction kept 3 bases outside the gene matches. The CDR3 totals 14 residues. PCR used 60 Vbeta primers and 13 Jbeta primers. Clones were read by immunoSEQ multiplex PCR, and TCRdb kept only the in-frame ones, dropping some. The table lists some 150,000 clones, around four fifths of them singletons, with over 0.95% in the top ten. Sequencing was carried out using PBMCs. The TCR originated in a woman in her fifties or sixties in good health and CMV-seronegative. The V and J genes are TRBV6-1 and TRBJ1-5; 11 bases line up with TRBD1. The CDR3 reads CASSGTGGHQPQHF. Written as DNA, the CDR3 is TGTGCCAGCAGCGGGACAGGGGGTCATCAGCCCCAGCATTTT.